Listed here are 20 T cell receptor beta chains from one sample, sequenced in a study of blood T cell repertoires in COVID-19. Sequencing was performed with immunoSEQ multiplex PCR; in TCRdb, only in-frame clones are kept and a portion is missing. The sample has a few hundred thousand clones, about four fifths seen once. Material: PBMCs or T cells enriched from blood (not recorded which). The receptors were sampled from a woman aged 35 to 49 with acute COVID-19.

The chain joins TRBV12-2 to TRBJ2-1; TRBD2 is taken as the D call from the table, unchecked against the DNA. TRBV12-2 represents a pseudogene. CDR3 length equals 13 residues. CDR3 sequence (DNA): TGTGCAAGTCGCTTAGAATGGGAGAATGAGCAGTTCTTC. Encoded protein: CASRLEWENEQFF.

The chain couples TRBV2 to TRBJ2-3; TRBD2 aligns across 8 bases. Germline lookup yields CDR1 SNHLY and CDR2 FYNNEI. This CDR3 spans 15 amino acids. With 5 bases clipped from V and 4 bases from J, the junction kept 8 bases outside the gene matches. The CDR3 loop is CASSPGLGRPDTQYF. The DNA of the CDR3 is TGTGCCAGCAGTCCGGGACTAGGGCGACCAGATACGCAGTATTTT.

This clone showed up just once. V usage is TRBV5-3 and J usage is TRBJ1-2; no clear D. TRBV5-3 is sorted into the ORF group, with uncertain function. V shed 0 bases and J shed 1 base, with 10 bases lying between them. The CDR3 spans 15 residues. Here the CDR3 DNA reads TGTGCCAGAAGCTTGGACCCGGGGTTTAACTATGGCTACACCTTC. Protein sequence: CARSLDPGFNYGYTF.

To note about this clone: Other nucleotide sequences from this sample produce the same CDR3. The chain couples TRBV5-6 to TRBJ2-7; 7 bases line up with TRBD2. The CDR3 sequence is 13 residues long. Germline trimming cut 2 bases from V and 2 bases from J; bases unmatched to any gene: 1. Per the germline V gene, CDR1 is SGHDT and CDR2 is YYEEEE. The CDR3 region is CASSFGTTYEQYF. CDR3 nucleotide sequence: TGTGCCAGCAGCTTTGGGACTACCTACGAGCAGTACTTC.

The CDR3 DNA is TGTGCCAGCAGCCAGAGACAGGGGGCGTTTCCAGATACGCAGTATTTT. Protein sequence: CASSQRQGAFPDTQYF. The V call is TRBV5-4, the J call TRBJ2-3, with 10 bases aligning to TRBD1. Per germline, CDR1 SGHNT and CDR2 YYREEE (reference sequence). The ends lost 4 bases at V and 4 bases at J; junction bases unmatched: 9. The CDR3 has 16 amino acids.

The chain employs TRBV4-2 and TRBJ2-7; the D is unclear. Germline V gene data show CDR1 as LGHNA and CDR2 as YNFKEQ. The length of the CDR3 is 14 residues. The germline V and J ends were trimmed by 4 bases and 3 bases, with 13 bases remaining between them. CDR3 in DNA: TGTGCCAGCAGCCCTCTATCTTCCGACTACGAGCAGTACTTC. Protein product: CASSPLSSDYEQYF.

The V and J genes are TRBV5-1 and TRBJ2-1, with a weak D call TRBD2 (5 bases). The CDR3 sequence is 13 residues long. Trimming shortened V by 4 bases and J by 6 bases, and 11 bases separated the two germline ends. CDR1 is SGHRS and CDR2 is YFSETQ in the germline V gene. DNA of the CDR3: TGCGCCAGCAGCGGAGGCGGGTTCAATGAGCAGTTCTTC. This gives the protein CASSGGGFNEQFF.

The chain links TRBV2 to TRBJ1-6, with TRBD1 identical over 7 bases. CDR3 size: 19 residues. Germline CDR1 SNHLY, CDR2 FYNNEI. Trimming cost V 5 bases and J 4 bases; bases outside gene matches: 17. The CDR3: CASSREGQWEDRYNSPLHF. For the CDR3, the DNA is TGTGCCAGCAGTCGAGAGGGACAGTGGGAAGACCGGTATAATTCACCCCTCCACTTT.

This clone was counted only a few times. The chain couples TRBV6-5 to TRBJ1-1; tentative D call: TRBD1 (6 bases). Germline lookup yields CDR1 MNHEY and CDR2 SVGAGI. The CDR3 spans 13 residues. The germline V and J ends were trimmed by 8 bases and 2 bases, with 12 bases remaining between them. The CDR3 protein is CASRRQVNTEAFF. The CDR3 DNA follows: TGTGCCAGCCGACGACAGGTCAACACTGAAGCTTTCTTT.

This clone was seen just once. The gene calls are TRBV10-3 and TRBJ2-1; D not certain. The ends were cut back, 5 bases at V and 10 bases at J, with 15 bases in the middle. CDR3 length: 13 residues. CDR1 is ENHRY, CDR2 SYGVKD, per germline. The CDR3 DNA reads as TGTGCCATCAGTCCTACCCCGGGTGAGGAGCAGTTCTTC. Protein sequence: CAISPTPGEEQFF.

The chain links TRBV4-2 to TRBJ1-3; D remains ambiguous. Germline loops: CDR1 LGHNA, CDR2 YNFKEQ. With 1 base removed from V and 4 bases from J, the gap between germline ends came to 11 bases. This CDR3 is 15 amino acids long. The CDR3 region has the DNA TGTGCCAGCAGCCAAGTGGGCGCGTTGGGAAACACCATATATTTT. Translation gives CASSQVGALGNTIYF.

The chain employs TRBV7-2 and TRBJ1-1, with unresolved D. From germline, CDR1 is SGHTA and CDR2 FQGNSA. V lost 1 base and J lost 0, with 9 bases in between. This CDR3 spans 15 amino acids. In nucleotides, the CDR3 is TGTGCCAGCAGCTTAGACCCGGGAATGAACACTGAAGCTTTCTTT. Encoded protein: CASSLDPGMNTEAFF.

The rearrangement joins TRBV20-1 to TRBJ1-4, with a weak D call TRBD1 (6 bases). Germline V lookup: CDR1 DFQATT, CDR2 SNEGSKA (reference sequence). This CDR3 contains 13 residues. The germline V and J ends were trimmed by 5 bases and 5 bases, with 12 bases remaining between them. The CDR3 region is CSARGGPNEKLFF. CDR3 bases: TGCAGTGCTCGTGGGGGGCCGAATGAAAAACTGTTTTTT.

The chain's CDR3 is CASSRQANTEAFF. The CDR3 coding sequence is TGTGCCAGCAGCCGACAGGCTAACACTGAAGCTTTCTTT. The chain uses TRBV7-9 and TRBJ1-1; possibly TRBD1 for D (6 bases). V was clipped by 5 bases and J by 2 bases, with 9 bases between them. Per germline, CDR1 SEHNR and CDR2 FQNEAQ (reference sequence). The CDR3 extends over 13 amino acids. Full variable domain (missing parts from reference TRBV7-9 and TRBJ1-1): DTGVSQNPRHKITKRGQNVTFRCDPISEHNRLYWYRQTLGQGPEFLTYFQNEAQLEKSRLLSDRFSAERPKGSFSTLEIQRTEQGDSAMYLCASSRQANTEAFFGQGTRLTVV.

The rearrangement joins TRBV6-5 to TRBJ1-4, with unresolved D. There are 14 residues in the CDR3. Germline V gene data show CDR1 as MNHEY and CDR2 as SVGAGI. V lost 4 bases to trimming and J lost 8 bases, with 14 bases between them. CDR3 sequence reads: CASSSFGLREKLFF. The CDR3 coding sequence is TGTGCCAGCAGTTCGTTTGGGCTTAGGGAAAAACTGTTTTTT.

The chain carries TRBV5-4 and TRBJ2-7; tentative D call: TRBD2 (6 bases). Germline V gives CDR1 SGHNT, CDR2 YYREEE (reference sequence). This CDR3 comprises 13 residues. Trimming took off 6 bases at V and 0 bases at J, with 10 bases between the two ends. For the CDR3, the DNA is TGTGCCAGCACCGGGACTGGCTCCTACGAGCAGTACTTC. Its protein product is CASTGTGSYEQYF.

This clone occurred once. CDR3 residues: CASSYGTGWLDTEAFF. CDR3 nucleotide sequence: TGTGCCAGCAGCTACGGGACAGGGTGGTTGGACACTGAAGCTTTCTTT. The V gene is TRBV11-2, the J gene TRBJ1-1; 9 positions match TRBD1. V lost 4 bases to trimming and J lost 3 bases; unmatched junction nucleotides: 9. In germline, CDR1 is SGHAT, CDR2 FQNNGV. The CDR3 has 16 residues.

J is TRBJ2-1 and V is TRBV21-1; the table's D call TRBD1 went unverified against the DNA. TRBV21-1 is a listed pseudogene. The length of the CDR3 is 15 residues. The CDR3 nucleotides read TGTGCCAGCAGCAAAGAGGCAGGTAGTAACAATGAGCAGTTCTTC. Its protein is CASSKEAGSNNEQFF.

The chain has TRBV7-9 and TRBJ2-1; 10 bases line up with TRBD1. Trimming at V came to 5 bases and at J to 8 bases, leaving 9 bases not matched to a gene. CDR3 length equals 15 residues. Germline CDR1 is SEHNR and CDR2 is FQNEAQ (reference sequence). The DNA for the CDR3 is TGTGCCAGCAGCGACCTGACAGGGGGCAAGGATGAGCAGTTCTTC. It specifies CASSDLTGGKDEQFF.

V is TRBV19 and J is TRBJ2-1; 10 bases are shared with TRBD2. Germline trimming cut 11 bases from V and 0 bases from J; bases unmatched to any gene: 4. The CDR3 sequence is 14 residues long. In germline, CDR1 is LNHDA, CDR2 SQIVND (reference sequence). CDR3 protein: CAASGSSSYNEQFF. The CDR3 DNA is TGTGCCGCTAGCGGGAGCTCCTCCTACAATGAGCAGTTCTTC.